The entry below describes one T cell receptor (beta chain). Its antigen is unidentified. Trimming removed 7 bases at V and 0 bases at J, with 18 bases between. The germline V gene has CDR1 GTSNPN and CDR2 SVGIG (reference sequence). This CDR3 has 16 residues. The protocol was immunoSEQ multiplex PCR, while the TCRdb copy is restricted to in-frame clones and leaves out a portion. This sample carries roughly 74,000 clones, almost 85% of them seen once, and the ten largest clones take under 2.5%. The data belong to a study of a mutant IDH1 vaccine in newly diagnosed glioma. Study in general: Either 4-6 weeks after radiotherapy alone or alongside temozolomide, vaccination was begun.

Study-level results: Pseudoprogression apparently tracked independently of changes in top peripheral T cell clonotypes.

Sample time point: week 23, last vaccination. Doses consisted of 300 ug of mutant IDH1 20-mer peptide each, paired with topical imiquimod. There were new WHO grade 3 or 4 astrocytomas in the donors, and these were IDH1-mutant and ATRX-lost. This TCR was recovered from a man between 25 and 39 years old with glioma. Some clones in this sample may be carry-over from other donors' samples. This chain links TRBV30 with TRBJ2-2, with D possibly being TRBD1 or TRBD2 (5 bases each). The sequencing here drew on PBMCs, taken from a glioma patient whose treatment included an IDH1 peptide vaccine. This CDR3 is CAYIVLGVSNTGELFF. For the CDR3, the DNA is TGTGCCTATATTGTGTTGGGGGTTTCGAACACCGGGGAGCTGTTTTTT.